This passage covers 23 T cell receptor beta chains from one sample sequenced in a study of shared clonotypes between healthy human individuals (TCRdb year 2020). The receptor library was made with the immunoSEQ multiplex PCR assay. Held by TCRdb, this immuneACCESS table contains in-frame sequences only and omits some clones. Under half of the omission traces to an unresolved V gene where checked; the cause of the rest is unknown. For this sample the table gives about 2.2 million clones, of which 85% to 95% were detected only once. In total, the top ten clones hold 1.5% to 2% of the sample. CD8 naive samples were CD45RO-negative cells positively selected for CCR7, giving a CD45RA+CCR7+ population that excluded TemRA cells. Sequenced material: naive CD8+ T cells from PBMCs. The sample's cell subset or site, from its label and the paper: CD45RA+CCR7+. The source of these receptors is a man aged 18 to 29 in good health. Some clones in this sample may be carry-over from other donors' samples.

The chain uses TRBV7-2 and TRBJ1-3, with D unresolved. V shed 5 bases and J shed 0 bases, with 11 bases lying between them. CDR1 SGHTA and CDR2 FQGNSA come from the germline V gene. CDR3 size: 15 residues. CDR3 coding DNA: TGTGCCAGCAGCCAGGACGGAAGCTCTGGAAACACCATATATTTT. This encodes CASSQDGSSGNTIYF.

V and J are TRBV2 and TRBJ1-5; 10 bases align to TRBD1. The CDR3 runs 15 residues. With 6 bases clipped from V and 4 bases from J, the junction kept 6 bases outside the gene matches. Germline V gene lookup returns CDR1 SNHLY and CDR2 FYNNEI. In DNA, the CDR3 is TGTGCCAGCAGGGAGGGGACAGGGGTGAATCAGCCCCAGCATTTT. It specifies CASREGTGVNQPQHF.

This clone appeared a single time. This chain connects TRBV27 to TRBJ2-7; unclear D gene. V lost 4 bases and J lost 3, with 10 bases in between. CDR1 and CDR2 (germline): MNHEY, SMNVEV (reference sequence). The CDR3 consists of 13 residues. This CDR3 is CASSYGLLYEQYF. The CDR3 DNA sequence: TGTGCCAGCAGTTACGGGCTCCTCTACGAGCAGTACTTC.

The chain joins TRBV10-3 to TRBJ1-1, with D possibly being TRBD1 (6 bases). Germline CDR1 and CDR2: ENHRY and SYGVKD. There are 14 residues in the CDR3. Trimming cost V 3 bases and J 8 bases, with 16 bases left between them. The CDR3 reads CAISDSGGYSEAFF. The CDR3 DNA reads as TGTGCCATCAGTGATTCCGGGGGCTACTCCGAAGCTTTCTTT.

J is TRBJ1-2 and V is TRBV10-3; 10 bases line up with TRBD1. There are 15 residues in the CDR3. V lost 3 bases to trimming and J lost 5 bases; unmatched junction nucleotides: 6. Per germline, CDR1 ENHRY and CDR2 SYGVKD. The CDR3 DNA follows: TGTGCCATCAGTGAAGACAGGGGGCCGGGGTATGGCTACACCTTC. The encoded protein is CAISEDRGPGYGYTF.

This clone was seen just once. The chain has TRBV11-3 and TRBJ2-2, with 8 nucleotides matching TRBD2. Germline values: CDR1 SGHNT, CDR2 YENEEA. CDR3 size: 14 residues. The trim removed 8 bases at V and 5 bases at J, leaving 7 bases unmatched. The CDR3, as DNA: TGTGCCAGCTCCGGGAGGGCTGGGACCGGGGAGCTGTTTTTT. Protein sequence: CASSGRAGTGELFF. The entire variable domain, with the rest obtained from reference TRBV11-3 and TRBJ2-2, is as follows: EAGVVQSPRYKIIEKKQPVAFWCNPISGHNTLYWYLQNLGQGPELLIRYENEEAVDDSQLPKDRFSAERLKGVDSTLKIQPAELGDSAVYLCASSGRAGTGELFFGEGSRLTVL.

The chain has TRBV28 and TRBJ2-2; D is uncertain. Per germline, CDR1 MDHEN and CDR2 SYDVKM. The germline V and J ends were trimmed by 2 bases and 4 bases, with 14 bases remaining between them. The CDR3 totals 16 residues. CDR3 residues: CASSLIVSYGTGELFF. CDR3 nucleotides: TGTGCCAGCAGTTTAATTGTCAGTTACGGCACCGGGGAGCTGTTTTTT.

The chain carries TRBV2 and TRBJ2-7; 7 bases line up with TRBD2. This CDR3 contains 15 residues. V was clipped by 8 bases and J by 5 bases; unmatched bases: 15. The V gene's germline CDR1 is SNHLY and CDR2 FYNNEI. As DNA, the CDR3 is TGTGCCAGCGGGGCCCCCAGCGGGATTCTCCACGAGCAGTACTTC. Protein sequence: CASGAPSGILHEQYF.

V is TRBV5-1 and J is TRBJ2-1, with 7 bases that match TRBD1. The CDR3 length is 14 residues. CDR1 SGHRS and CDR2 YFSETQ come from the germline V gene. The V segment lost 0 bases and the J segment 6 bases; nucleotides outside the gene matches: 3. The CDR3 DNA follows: TGCGCCAGCAGCTTGGAACAGGGGAGCAATGAGCAGTTCTTC. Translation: CASSLEQGSNEQFF.

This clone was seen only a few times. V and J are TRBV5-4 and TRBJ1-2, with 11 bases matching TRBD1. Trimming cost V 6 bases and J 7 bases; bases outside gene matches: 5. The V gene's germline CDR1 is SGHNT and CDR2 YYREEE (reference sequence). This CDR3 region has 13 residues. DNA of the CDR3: TGTGCCAGCACCGGGACAGGGGGATTTGGCTACACCTTC. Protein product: CASTGTGGFGYTF.

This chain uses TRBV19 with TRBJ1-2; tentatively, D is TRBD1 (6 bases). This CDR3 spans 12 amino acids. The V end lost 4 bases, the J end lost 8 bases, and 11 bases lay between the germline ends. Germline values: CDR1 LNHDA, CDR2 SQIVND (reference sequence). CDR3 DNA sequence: TGTGCCAGTAGTAGGCTTAGGGGGGGCTACACCTTC. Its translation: CASSRLRGGYTF.

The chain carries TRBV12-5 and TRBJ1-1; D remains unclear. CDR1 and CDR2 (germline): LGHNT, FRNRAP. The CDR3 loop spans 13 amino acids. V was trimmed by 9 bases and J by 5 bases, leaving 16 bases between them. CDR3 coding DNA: TGTGCTAGCGGAATGGGCGGACGAACTGAAGCTTTCTTT. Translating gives CASGMGGRTEAFF.

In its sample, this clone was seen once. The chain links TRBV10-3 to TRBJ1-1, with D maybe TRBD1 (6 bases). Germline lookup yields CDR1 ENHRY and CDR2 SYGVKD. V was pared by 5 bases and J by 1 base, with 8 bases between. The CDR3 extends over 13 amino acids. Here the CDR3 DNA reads TGTGCCATCAGTCCAGGGGCGAACACTGAAGCTTTCTTT. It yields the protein CAISPGANTEAFF.

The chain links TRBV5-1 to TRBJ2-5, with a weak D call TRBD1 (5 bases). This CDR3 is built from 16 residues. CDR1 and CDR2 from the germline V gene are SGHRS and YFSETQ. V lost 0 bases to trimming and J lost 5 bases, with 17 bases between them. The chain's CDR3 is CASSLGDQGIGETQYF. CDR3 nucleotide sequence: TGCGCCAGCAGCTTGGGCGATCAGGGTATCGGTGAGACCCAGTACTTC.

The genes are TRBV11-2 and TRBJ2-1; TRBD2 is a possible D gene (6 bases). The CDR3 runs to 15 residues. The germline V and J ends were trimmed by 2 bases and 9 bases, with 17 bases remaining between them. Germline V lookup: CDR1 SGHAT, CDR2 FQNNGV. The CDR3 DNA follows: TGTGCCAGCAGCTTATGGGCGGGAACGACTACTGAGCAGTTCTTC. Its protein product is CASSLWAGTTTEQFF. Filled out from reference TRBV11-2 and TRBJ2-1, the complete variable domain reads EAGVAQSPRYKIIEKRQSVAFWCNPISGHATLYWYQQILGQGPKLLIQFQNNGVVDDSQLPKDRFSAERLKGVDSTLKIQPAKLEDSAVYLCASSLWAGTTTEQFFGPGTRLTVL.

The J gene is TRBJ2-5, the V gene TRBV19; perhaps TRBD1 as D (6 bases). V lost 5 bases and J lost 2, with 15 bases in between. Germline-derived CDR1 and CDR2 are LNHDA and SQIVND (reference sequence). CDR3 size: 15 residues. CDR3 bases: TGTGCCAGTAGTCCGCGGACAGCCGTACAAGAGACCCAGTACTTC. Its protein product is CASSPRTAVQETQYF.

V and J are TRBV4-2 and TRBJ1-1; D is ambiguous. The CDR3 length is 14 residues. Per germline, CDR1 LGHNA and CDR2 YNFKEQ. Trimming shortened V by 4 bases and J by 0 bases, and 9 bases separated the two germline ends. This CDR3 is CASSRKGLNTEAFF. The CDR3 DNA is TGTGCCAGCAGCCGAAAGGGTTTGAACACTGAAGCTTTCTTT.

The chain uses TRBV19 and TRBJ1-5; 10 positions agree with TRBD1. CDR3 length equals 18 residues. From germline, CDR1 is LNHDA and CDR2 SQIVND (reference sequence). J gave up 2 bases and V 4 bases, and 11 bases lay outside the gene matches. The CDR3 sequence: CASSTRSRDRGRNQPQHF. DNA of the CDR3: TGTGCCAGTAGTACCCGTAGCCGGGACAGGGGTCGCAATCAGCCCCAGCATTTT.

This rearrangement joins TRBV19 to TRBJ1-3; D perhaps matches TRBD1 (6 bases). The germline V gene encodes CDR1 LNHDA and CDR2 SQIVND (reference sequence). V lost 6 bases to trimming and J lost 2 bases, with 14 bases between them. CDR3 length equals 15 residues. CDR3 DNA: TGTGCCAGTAGCGTCACAGGGAGCGCTGGAAACACCATATATTTT. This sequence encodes CASSVTGSAGNTIYF.

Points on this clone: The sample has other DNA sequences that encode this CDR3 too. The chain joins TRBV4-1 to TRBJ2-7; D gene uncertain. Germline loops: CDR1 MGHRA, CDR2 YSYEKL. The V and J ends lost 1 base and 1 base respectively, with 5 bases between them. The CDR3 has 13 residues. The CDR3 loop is CASSQGLSYEQYF. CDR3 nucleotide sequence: TGCGCCAGCAGCCAAGGACTGTCCTACGAGCAGTACTTC.

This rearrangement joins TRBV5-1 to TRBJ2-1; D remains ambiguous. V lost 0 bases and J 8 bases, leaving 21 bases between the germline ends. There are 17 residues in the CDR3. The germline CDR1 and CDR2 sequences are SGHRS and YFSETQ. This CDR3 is CASSLGAPPGRFDEQFF. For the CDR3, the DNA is TGCGCCAGCAGCTTGGGCGCGCCTCCCGGGCGATTCGATGAGCAGTTCTTC. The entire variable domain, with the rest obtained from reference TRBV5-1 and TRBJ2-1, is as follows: KAGVTQTPRYLIKTRGQQVTLSCSPISGHRSVSWYQQTPGQGLQFLFEYFSETQRNKGNFPGRFSGRQFSNSRSEMNVSTLELGDSALYLCASSLGAPPGRFDEQFFGPGTRLTVL.

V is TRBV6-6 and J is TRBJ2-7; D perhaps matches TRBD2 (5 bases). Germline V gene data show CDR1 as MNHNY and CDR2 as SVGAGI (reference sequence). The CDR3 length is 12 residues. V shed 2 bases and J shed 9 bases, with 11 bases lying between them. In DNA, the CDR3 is TGTGCCAGCAGTTACGGGTCCGAGGGGCAGTACTTC. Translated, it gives CASSYGSEGQYF.

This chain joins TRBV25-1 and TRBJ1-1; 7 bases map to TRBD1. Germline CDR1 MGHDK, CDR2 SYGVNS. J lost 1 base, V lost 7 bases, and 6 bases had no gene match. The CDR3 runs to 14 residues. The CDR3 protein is CASIPDRRNTEAFF. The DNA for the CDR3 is TGTGCCAGCATCCCGGACAGGAGGAACACTGAAGCTTTCTTT.